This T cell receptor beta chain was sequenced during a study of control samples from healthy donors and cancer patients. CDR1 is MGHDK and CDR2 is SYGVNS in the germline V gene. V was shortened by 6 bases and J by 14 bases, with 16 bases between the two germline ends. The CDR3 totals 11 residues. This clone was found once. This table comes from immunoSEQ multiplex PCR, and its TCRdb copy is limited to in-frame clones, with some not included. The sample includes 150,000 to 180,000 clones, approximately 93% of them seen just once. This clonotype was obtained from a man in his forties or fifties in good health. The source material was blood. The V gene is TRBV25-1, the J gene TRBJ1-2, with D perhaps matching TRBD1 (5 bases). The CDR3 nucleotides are TGTGCCAGCAGCTCCCTAACGGGGGGAACCTTC. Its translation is CASSSLTGGTF.